The rows below give T cell receptor beta chains drawn from one sample of a study of shared clonotypes between healthy human individuals. Sequenced by immunoSEQ multiplex PCR; TCRdb stores in-frame clones only, minus some. The table shows a few million clones, with roughly nine tenths occurring only once. Material for sequencing was naive CD4+ T cells sorted from blood. The receptors here all came from a man younger than 35 in good health. The conserved cysteine and the conserved F or W are not part of the CDR3 here. Clone size is shown for a subset of rows, as once, few, many or a class of expanded clone.

clone_size v_call cdr3_aa
- TRBV5-1 ASSPPKDRVYSNQPQH
once TRBV19 ASSPTSVSYNEQF
- TRBV19 ASSIQASYEQY
- TRBV6-1 ASSDGRTPSEQY
- TRBV2 ASSGTSGVREQF
- TRBV11-2 ASHRRGGTDTQY
- TRBV7-2 ASSLGTSYNEQF
- TRBV9 ASSVDLRSNVLT
- TRBV6-5 ASSYYRWTGELF
- TRBV6-1 ASSTGSSPSPLH
- TRBV9 ASSVASGRTGELF
- TRBV7-2 ASSPRDRGNYGYT
- TRBV30 AWTGTSGYNEQF
- TRBV13 ASSWTGTRVVGEQF
- TRBV4-3 ASSQEAGSSYNEQF
- TRBV11-3 ASSSGQGSGNTIY
once TRBV19 ASTYSPGQSYGYT
- TRBV15 ATSRDLGVGETQY
- TRBV7-7 ASSPGPLGANEQF
- TRBV6-6 ASREGVYNEQF
- TRBV7-2 ASSPQGGSTQY
- TRBV5-1 ASKGLAPGEQF
- TRBV5-1 ASSLSGTTRTETQY
- TRBV29-1 SVVGGPGTYEQY
- TRBV7-2 ASSFTETQY
- TRBV29-1 SVRTGGGQETQY
- TRBV2 ASTLTGIQPQH
- TRBV5-4 ASSLARGEGGYT
- TRBV5-1 ASSPDRGNYEQY
- TRBV5-1 ASSWGQGHYGYT
- TRBV5-1 ASSSGLFSGNTIY
- TRBV27 ASSLSVVAGGREQY
- TRBV18 ASSPPWASGAYTDTQY
- TRBV6-1 ASVGGVAYGYT
once TRBV7-2 ASSPAGLAGGPGTDTQY
- TRBV4-1 ASSQARGETQY
- TRBV6-6 ASSYSGPQETQY
- TRBV7-9 ASSLASGAYEQY
- TRBV7-3 ASSAQTSGVGELF
- TRBV29-1 SVESRLNTEAF